The subject of this entry is one T cell receptor beta chain. The germline V gene has CDR1 KGHDR and CDR2 SFDVKD. V lost 2 bases and J 3 bases, leaving 9 bases between the germline ends. The CDR3 runs to 15 residues. Assay: immunoSEQ multiplex PCR; the TCRdb copy retains only in-frame clones and omits some. The sample has roughly 100,000 clones, less than 95% seen once; the top ten hold less than 9.5%. The data stem from a study of T cell responses to AZD1222 COVID-19 vaccine. The sequencing used peripheral blood, collected 28 days after the second AZD1222 dose. The chain uses TRBV24-1 and TRBJ2-2; D is unclear. The clonotype comes from an adult who received the AZD1222 COVID-19 vaccine. The CDR3 DNA reads as TGTGCCACCAGTGATTCCGGCAGACACACCGGGGAGCTGTTTTTT. It specifies CATSDSGRHTGELFF.